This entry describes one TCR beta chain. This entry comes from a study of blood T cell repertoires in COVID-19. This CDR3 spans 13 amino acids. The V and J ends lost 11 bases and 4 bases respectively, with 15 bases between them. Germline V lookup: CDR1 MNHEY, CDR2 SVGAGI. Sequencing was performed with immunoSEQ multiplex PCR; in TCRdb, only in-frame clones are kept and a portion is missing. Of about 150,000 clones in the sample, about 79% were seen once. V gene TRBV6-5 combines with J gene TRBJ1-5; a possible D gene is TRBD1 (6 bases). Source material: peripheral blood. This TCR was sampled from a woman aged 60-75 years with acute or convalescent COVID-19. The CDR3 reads CAGSETGNQPQHF. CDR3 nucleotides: TGTGCCGGATCGGAGACAGGTAATCAGCCCCAGCATTTT.